The 24 T cell receptor beta chains reported below all come from one sample, sequenced in a study of blood T cell repertoires in COVID-19. Clones were read by immunoSEQ multiplex PCR, and TCRdb kept only the in-frame ones, dropping some. Among some 270,000 clones, roughly 90% were seen once, and the ten largest hold less than 3.5%. The sequenced sample consisted of PBMCs or T cells enriched from blood (not recorded which). The receptor source for this set is a man aged 35 to 55 who had been exposed to COVID-19.

The J gene is TRBJ2-1, the V gene TRBV5-4; tentatively, D is TRBD1 (5 bases). The germline V and J ends were trimmed by 2 bases and 7 bases, with 16 bases remaining between them. This CDR3 region has 15 residues. In germline, CDR1 is SGHNT, CDR2 YYREEE (reference sequence). CDR3 DNA: TGTGCCAGCAGCTTTGGGGCCAAGGGTAGGAATGAGCAGTTCTTC. Protein: CASSFGAKGRNEQFF.

The V and J genes are TRBV28 and TRBJ2-3; 12 positions match TRBD2. This CDR3 contains 17 residues. The V and J ends lost 5 bases and 1 base, in that order; junction bases with no gene match: 7. The germline gives CDR1 MDHEN, CDR2 SYDVKM. CDR3 sequence: CASSPSSGRAGTDTQYF. The CDR3 DNA reads as TGTGCCAGCAGTCCGTCTAGCGGGAGGGCCGGCACAGATACGCAGTATTTT.

This clone was detected only once. The V call is TRBV13, the J call TRBJ2-3; no definite D call. The germline V and J ends were trimmed by 4 bases and 5 bases, with 7 bases remaining between them. Germline V gene lookup returns CDR1 PRHDT and CDR2 FYEKMQ (reference sequence). The CDR3 loop spans 12 amino acids. The CDR3 coding sequence is TGTGCCAGCAGCTCACAGCAAGATACGCAGTATTTT. This translates into CASSSQQDTQYF.

The rearrangement links TRBV2 to TRBJ1-5; D unclear. The CDR3 loop spans 13 amino acids. The V gene's germline CDR1 is SNHLY and CDR2 FYNNEI. Trimming removed 7 bases from V and 9 bases from J, with 16 bases in between. CDR3 protein: CASTLSTGPPQHF. In DNA, the CDR3 is TGTGCCAGCACCCTGAGTACTGGGCCGCCCCAGCATTTT.

About this clone itself: The junction departs from the called germline gene at one end, perhaps through a read error. The chain recombines TRBV28 with TRBJ2-1; 7 bases agree with TRBD2. This CDR3 is built from 16 residues. Germline assignment: CDR1 MDHEN and CDR2 SYDVKM. The CDR3, as DNA: TGTGCCAGCAGTTTATTTCGCGGGAGCTCCTTCAATGAGCAGTTCTTC. Translating it yields CASSLFRGSSFNEQFF.

The chain uses TRBV5-1 and TRBJ1-1; the D gene is possibly TRBD1 (6 bases). The germline V gene encodes CDR1 SGHRS and CDR2 YFSETQ. Trimming took off 7 bases at V and 2 bases at J, with 12 bases between the two ends. CDR3 length: 13 amino acids. CDR3 nucleotides: TGCGCCAGCTCACCGGGGACAAACACTGAAGCTTTCTTT. Residues: CASSPGTNTEAFF. Full variable domain (outside the CDR3, taken from reference TRBV5-1 and TRBJ1-1): KAGVTQTPRYLIKTRGQQVTLSCSPISGHRSVSWYQQTPGQGLQFLFEYFSETQRNKGNFPGRFSGRQFSNSRSEMNVSTLELGDSALYLCASSPGTNTEAFFGQGTRLTVV.

The chain is built from TRBV5-1 and TRBJ2-7; 8 bases fit TRBD1. The CDR3 extends over 14 amino acids. CDR1 and CDR2 (germline): SGHRS, YFSETQ. V was pared by 4 bases and J by 6 bases, with 9 bases of the junction left unmatched. CDR3: CASSPGTGRGEQYF. The CDR3 DNA sequence: TGCGCCAGCAGCCCCGGGACAGGAAGGGGCGAGCAGTACTTC.

V and J are TRBV20-1 and TRBJ2-5, with D perhaps matching TRBD1 (5 bases). This CDR3 is 11 amino acids long. Germline V gene lookup returns CDR1 DFQATT and CDR2 SNEGSKA (reference sequence). Trimming took off 6 bases at V and 5 bases at J, with 10 bases between the two ends. This chain's CDR3 is CSALRGETQYF. CDR3 DNA sequence: TGCAGTGCCTTAAGGGGTGAGACCCAGTACTTC.

This clone was seen once. The chain is built from TRBV6-5 and TRBJ1-1, with D tentatively TRBD1 (5 bases). The germline V gene encodes CDR1 MNHEY and CDR2 SVGAGI. The CDR3 loop spans 13 amino acids. Trimming took 2 bases from V and 5 from J, leaving 9 bases between them. This CDR3 is CASSYGRVTEAFF. CDR3 DNA sequence: TGTGCCAGCAGTTACGGCAGGGTGACTGAAGCTTTCTTT.

The chain carries TRBV7-3 and TRBJ2-1; tentatively, D is TRBD1 (6 bases). The CDR3 loop spans 13 amino acids. V lost 1 base and J 5 bases, leaving 6 bases between the germline ends. In germline, CDR1 is SGHTA, CDR2 FQGTGA. DNA of the CDR3: TGTGCCAGCAGCTTAAACAGGGACAATGAGCAGTTCTTC. Protein product: CASSLNRDNEQFF. Full variable domain (rest looked up from reference TRBV7-3 and TRBJ2-1): GAGVSQTPSNKVTEKGKYVELRCDPISGHTALYWYRQSLGQGPEFLIYFQGTGAADDSGLPNDRFFAVRPEGSVSTLKIQRTERGDSAVYLCASSLNRDNEQFFGPGTRLTVL.

The V gene is TRBV4-3, the J gene TRBJ2-7; D call uncertain. This CDR3 comprises 16 residues. CDR1 is LGHNA and CDR2 is YSLEER in the germline V gene. Between the trimmed V and J ends, which lost 0 bases and 1 base, there was a span of 13 bases. CDR3 in amino acids: CASSQDPRSKSYEQYF. In nucleotides, the CDR3 is TGCGCCAGCAGCCAAGATCCGAGATCGAAATCCTACGAGCAGTACTTC.

The chain links TRBV2 to TRBJ2-1; perhaps TRBD1 as D (5 bases). CDR1 and CDR2 from the germline V gene are SNHLY and FYNNEI. The CDR3 length is 15 residues. V lost 4 bases and J 4 bases, leaving 14 bases between the germline ends. The CDR3 here is CASSVGPSGYNEQFF. DNA for the CDR3: TGTGCCAGCAGTGTAGGCCCCTCAGGGTACAATGAGCAGTTCTTC.

This clone was seen only once. The rearrangement uses TRBV7-4 and TRBJ2-2, with 9 bases aligning to TRBD2. V lost 2 bases and J lost 6; bases outside the gene matches: 10. This CDR3 has 17 amino acids. From germline, CDR1 is SGHVT and CDR2 SQSDAQ. DNA of the CDR3: TGTGCCAGCAGCTTAAAGGGCGGGGGGGCCGACGCCGGGGAGCTGTTTTTT. Amino acid sequence: CASSLKGGGADAGELFF. The complete variable domain, with remaining parts taken from reference TRBV7-4 and TRBJ2-2, reads GAGVSQSPRYKVAKRGRDVALRCDSISGHVTLYWYRQTLGQGSEVLTYSQSDAQRDKSGRPSGRFSAERPERSVSTLKIQRTEQGDSAVYLCASSLKGGGADAGELFFGEGSRLTVL.

At least ten counts were recorded for this clone. This sequence joins TRBV3-1 (or the pseudogene TRBV3-2) and TRBJ2-5; 10 bases fit TRBD2. CDR3 length: 19 amino acids. The germline V gene has CDR1 LGHDT and CDR2 YNNKEL (reference sequence). The J segment lost 2 bases and the V segment lost 4 bases, leaving 16 bases of the junction unmatched. CDR3 bases: TGTGCCAGCAGCCGCCCGATCGGCCTAGCGGGAGTCGGGCAAGAGACCCAGTACTTC. Translated, it gives CASSRPIGLAGVGQETQYF.

V usage is TRBV4-2 and J usage is TRBJ2-7; the D gene is possibly TRBD1 (6 bases). This CDR3 is 13 amino acids long. V was pared by 0 bases and J by 7 bases, with 10 bases between. CDR1 is LGHNA, CDR2 YNFKEQ, per germline. The CDR3 nucleotides are TGTGCCAGCAGCCAAGAGACAGGATGGGAGCAGTACTTC. Translation gives CASSQETGWEQYF.

CDR3 coding DNA: TGTGCCTGGAGTGTTTGGGACTCAAGCTCCTACAATGAGCAGTTCTTC. Translating it yields CAWSVWDSSSYNEQFF. The chain links TRBV30 to TRBJ2-1; D possibly corresponds to TRBD2 (6 bases). The CDR3 extends over 16 amino acids. Germline CDR1 is GTSNPN and CDR2 is SVGIG (reference sequence). V shed 0 bases and J shed 0 bases, with 12 bases lying between them.

The chain couples TRBV28 to TRBJ1-1, with TRBD1 matching 7 bases. V dropped 6 bases and J dropped 3; count of bases not matched to a gene: 7. The CDR3 has 14 amino acids. Germline CDR1 and CDR2: MDHEN and SYDVKM. The CDR3 region is CASSLDRSYTEAFF. CDR3 sequence (DNA): TGTGCCAGCAGCCTGGACAGGTCCTACACTGAAGCTTTCTTT.

A note on this clone: The germline gene is not matched at one end of the junction; a read error may be the cause. The chain links TRBV7-2 to TRBJ1-1; D ambiguous. CDR3 size: 17 residues. The germline V gene encodes CDR1 SGHTA and CDR2 FQGNSA. The CDR3 reads CASSHGARRPGNSEAFF. CDR3 coding DNA: TGTGCCAGCAGCCATGGAGCCAGGAGGCCGGGGAACTCTGAAGCTTTCTTT.

The J gene is TRBJ2-1, the V gene TRBV7-9; tentative D call: TRBD1 (6 bases). CDR1 is SEHNR and CDR2 is FQNEAQ in the germline V gene (reference sequence). Trimming shortened V by 5 bases and J by 5 bases, and 13 bases separated the two germline ends. The CDR3 contains 14 residues. For the CDR3, the DNA is TGTGCCAGCAGCCCACGGGACATAGACAATGAGCAGTTCTTC. Protein sequence: CASSPRDIDNEQFF.

The genes are TRBV28 and TRBJ1-2; D is possibly TRBD1 (6 bases). The germline V gene has CDR1 MDHEN and CDR2 SYDVKM. The CDR3 is 12 amino acids. V lost 7 bases and J 11 bases, leaving 17 bases between the germline ends. CDR3 amino acids: CASTNQGIRYTF. The CDR3 DNA reads TGTGCCAGCACCAACCAGGGGATACGATACACCTTC.

V and J are TRBV3-1 (or the pseudogene TRBV3-2) and TRBJ1-2, with a tentative D call TRBD1 (6 bases). The CDR3 has 14 residues. Looked up from germline, CDR1 is LGHDT and CDR2 is YNNKEL (reference sequence). Deletions cut 1 base from V and 8 bases from J, with 14 bases between. The CDR3 loop is CASSQATGKGGYTF. CDR3 nucleotide sequence: TGTGCCAGCAGCCAAGCCACAGGGAAGGGAGGCTACACCTTC.

The CDR3 reads CASSLGLAGDTQYF. The CDR3 DNA is TGTGCCAGCAGTTTGGGACTAGCGGGAGATACGCAGTATTTT. This chain joins TRBV28 and TRBJ2-3; 12 nucleotides match TRBD2. The J segment lost 5 bases and the V segment lost 3 bases, leaving 0 bases of the junction unmatched. CDR3 size: 14 residues. The germline V gene has CDR1 MDHEN and CDR2 SYDVKM.

V usage is TRBV14 and J usage is TRBJ2-7, with D maybe TRBD1 (6 bases). V lost 1 base to trimming and J lost 4 bases, with 8 bases between them. CDR1 is SGHDN and CDR2 is FVKESK in the germline V gene. There are 13 residues in the CDR3. The CDR3 region is CASSQGRGYEQYF. CDR3 nucleotides: TGTGCCAGCAGCCAAGGCAGGGGATACGAGCAGTACTTC.

This chain links TRBV5-4 with TRBJ2-7, with 10 bases identical to TRBD1. The J segment lost 4 bases and the V segment lost 2 bases, leaving 6 bases of the junction unmatched. Germline assignment: CDR1 SGHNT and CDR2 YYREEE (reference sequence). This CDR3 region has 15 residues. The CDR3 bases are TGTGCCAGCAGCTTACGGACAGGGGGAGCATACGAGCAGTACTTC. This gives the protein CASSLRTGGAYEQYF. Together with reference TRBV5-4 and TRBJ2-7, the CDR3 gives the full variable domain: ETGVTQSPTHLIKTRGQQVTLRCSSQSGHNTVSWYQQALGQGPQFIFQYYREEENGRGNFPPRFSGLQFPNYSSELNVNALELDDSALYLCASSLRTGGAYEQYFGPGTRLTVT.